The next 10 T cell receptor beta chains were all read from a single sample in a study of blood T cell repertoires in COVID-19. Clones were read by immunoSEQ multiplex PCR, and TCRdb kept only the in-frame ones, dropping some. The data contain around 45,000 clones, 70% to 90% of them singletons. Material: peripheral blood. The receptor source for this set is a human donor in a cohort sampled during active COVID-19.

This clone was detected once. The chain recombines TRBV7-8 with TRBJ1-1; D remains unclear. Per the germline V gene, CDR1 is SGHVS and CDR2 is FQNEAQ. The CDR3 has 14 residues. Trimming took off 2 bases at V and 6 bases at J, with 13 bases between the two ends. The CDR3 DNA sequence: TGTGCCAGCAGCTTACTCAAAGCGTCGTCTGAAGCTTTCTTT. It translates to CASSLLKASSEAFF. Filled out from reference TRBV7-8 and TRBJ1-1, the complete variable domain reads GAGVSQSPRYKVAKRGQDVALRCDPISGHVSLFWYQQALGQGPEFLTYFQNEAQLDKSGLPSDRFFAERPEGSVSTLKIQRTQQEDSAVYLCASSLLKASSEAFFGQGTRLTVV.

In nucleotides, the CDR3 is TGCGCCAGCACCCCAACCAAGGATAGGGGCCGGGCTGGGGCCAACGTCCTGACTTTC. Translating it yields CASTPTKDRGRAGANVLTF. The rearrangement links TRBV4-1 to TRBJ2-6, with D perhaps TRBD1 (5 bases). V lost 7 bases to trimming and J lost 2 bases, with 24 bases between them. Germline values: CDR1 MGHRA, CDR2 YSYEKL. The CDR3 runs 19 residues.

A remark on this clone: One end of the junction fails to match germline, which may point to a read error. The CDR3 sequence: CASSEETGSTGSPLHF. The CDR3 DNA follows: TGCGCCAGCAGCGAAGAGACAGGGTCTACCGGTTCACCCCTCCACTTT. The rearrangement links TRBV4-1 to TRBJ1-6, with TRBD1 matching 7 bases. The CDR3 contains 16 residues. Germline V gene sequence: CDR1 MGHRA, CDR2 YSYEKL.

The V call is TRBV4-1, the J call TRBJ2-5; D may be TRBD2 (6 bases). The V end was cut by 1 base, the J end by 3 bases, with 18 bases between. Germline V gives CDR1 MGHRA, CDR2 YSYEKL. The CDR3 has 17 amino acids. CDR3 bases: TGCGCCAGCAGCCAAGGGGCAACGCGGGGATTAAAAGAGACCCAGTACTTC. This gives the protein CASSQGATRGLKETQYF.

The V call is TRBV11-3, the J call TRBJ2-7, with TRBD1 as a possible D gene (6 bases). The CDR3 length is 13 residues. Germline V gene sequence: CDR1 SGHNT, CDR2 YENEEA. The V end was cut by 6 bases, the J end by 2 bases, with 11 bases between. The CDR3 reads CASSPGTTYEQYF. CDR3 sequence (DNA): TGTGCCAGCAGTCCCGGGACAACCTACGAGCAGTACTTC. Supplemented by reference TRBV11-3 and TRBJ2-7, the full variable domain reads EAGVVQSPRYKIIEKKQPVAFWCNPISGHNTLYWYLQNLGQGPELLIRYENEEAVDDSQLPKDRFSAERLKGVDSTLKIQPAELGDSAVYLCASSPGTTYEQYFGPGTRLTVT.

This chain links TRBV6-5 with TRBJ2-7, with 8 bases matching TRBD1. With 6 bases clipped from V and 1 base from J, the junction kept 5 bases outside the gene matches. Germline lookup yields CDR1 MNHEY and CDR2 SVGAGI. This CDR3 comprises 14 residues. The CDR3 protein is CASSPGGASYEQYF. CDR3 nucleotide sequence: TGTGCCAGCAGCCCAGGGGGCGCGTCCTACGAGCAGTACTTC.

This clone was picked up a small number of times. The rearrangement links TRBV4-2 to TRBJ2-3, with 7 bases matching TRBD2. V dropped 1 base and J dropped 6; count of bases not matched to a gene: 4. Germline V lookup: CDR1 LGHNA, CDR2 YNFKEQ. This CDR3 is 14 amino acids long. The CDR3 DNA sequence: TGTGCCAGCAGCCAAGGGGACTATGCGGATACGCAGTATTTT. This gives the protein CASSQGDYADTQYF.

The chain employs TRBV5-6 and TRBJ2-3; D is possibly TRBD1 (6 bases). This CDR3 is 16 amino acids long. V was shortened by 5 bases and J by 1 base, with 17 bases between the two germline ends. Per germline, CDR1 SGHDT and CDR2 YYEEEE. The CDR3 region has the DNA TGTGCCAGCAGTCAAGTTAACAGGGCGGGCACAGATACGCAGTATTTT. Protein product: CASSQVNRAGTDTQYF.

This chain links TRBV3-1 (or the pseudogene TRBV3-2) with TRBJ2-4; 7 nucleotides agree with TRBD2. CDR3 size: 18 residues. Germline V gives CDR1 LGHDT, CDR2 YNNKEL (reference sequence). With V trimmed by 0 bases and J by 0 bases, 8 bases remained unmatched. In DNA form, the CDR3 reads TGTGCCAGCAGCCAAGATCGAGCGGGGTGGGGAGCCAAAAACATTCAGTACTTC. Its protein product is CASSQDRAGWGAKNIQYF.

V usage is TRBV4-3 and J usage is TRBJ2-5, with 7 bases lining up with TRBD2. The CDR3 covers 15 residues. Per the germline V gene, CDR1 is LGHNA and CDR2 is YSLEER. The V gene end was trimmed by 0 bases and the J gene end by 3 bases; junction bases not matched to a gene: 4. The CDR3 DNA is TGCGCCAGCAGCCAAGAACCCAGCGGGGAAGAGACCCAGTACTTC. Its translation is CASSQEPSGEETQYF.